The clone carrying this TCR beta chain was seen only a few times. What it binds is not known. This CDR3 is also generated by other DNA sequences in the sample. The data derive from a study of shared clonotypes between healthy human individuals. About the research overall: There were three CD4 naive, three CD4 memory, two CD8 naive and one CD8 memory plates per donor.

V lost 1 base and J lost 3, with 5 bases in between. Germline V gene data show CDR1 as SGHTA and CDR2 as FQGNSA. The CDR3 length is 13 residues. Profiled with immunoSEQ multiplex PCR; TCRdb holds only in-frame clones, not every one. The profile covers about 1 million clones, with about 75% appearing a single time and approximately 1.5% taken by the ten largest. Study-wide points: The diversity represented, both genetic and in exposure history, was limited by few donors.

This sequence originates from a man aged 18 to 30 in good health. The V call is TRBV7-2, the J call TRBJ2-3; D unclear. The sequenced sample consisted of memory CD4+ T cells sorted from blood. Sample subset: CD45RA-negative fraction. The CDR3 region has the DNA TGTGCCAGCAGCTTAGGCCCGACAGATACGCAGTATTTT. Translation: CASSLGPTDTQYF. The full variable domain, completed using reference TRBV7-2 and TRBJ2-3, is GAGVSQSPSNKVTEKGKDVELRCDPISGHTALYWYRQSLGQGLEFLIYFQGNSAPDKSGLPSDRFSAERTGGSVSTLTIQRTQQEDSAVYLCASSLGPTDTQYFGPGTRLTVL.